This T cell receptor (beta chain) was captured in a study of shared clonotypes between healthy human individuals. The genomic DNA of each subset was split evenly across several immunoSEQ plates. In the original processing: With immunoSEQ giving junction-only sequences and no quality scores, filtering differed. The method was immunoSEQ multiplex PCR; TCRdb's version includes in-frame clones alone and lacks a portion of them. The V and J calls and clone size come from that table; D and trimming were worked out from the DNA. Counted here are roughly 500,000 clones, approximately 94% occurring once; the ten biggest clones make up about 0.067%. The CDR3 consists of 15 residues. Germline CDR1 is SNHLY and CDR2 is FYNNEI. V dropped 4 bases and J dropped 0; count of bases not matched to a gene: 2.

The sequencing sample was made of naive CD4+ T cells sorted from blood. This sample's subset: CD45RA+ positively selected. This chain links TRBV2 with TRBJ1-5, with 8 nucleotides matching TRBD1. This receptor was taken from a woman aged 25 to 39 in good health. CDR3 residues: CASSGTGSSNQPQHF. Written as DNA, the CDR3 is TGTGCCAGCAGTGGGACAGGGAGTAGCAATCAGCCCCAGCATTTT.